This record covers a single T cell receptor (beta chain). The antigen is unknown. TCRdb reprocessed the 5' RACE reads with MiXCR, giving one entry per CDR3 protein. The sample lists 230,000 or so distinct CDR3 sequences, 6.7% occurring once. This specimen belongs to a study of T cells after yellow fever vaccination. Study at large: The fractions with low cell numbers were processed using SMART-Seq v4 Ultra Low Input.

Per germline, CDR1 SEHNR and CDR2 FQNEAQ (reference sequence). The CDR3 consists of 13 residues. V shed 7 bases and J 2 bases; nucleotides not matched to a gene: 4. Whole-study findings and limits: In FACS-sorted repertoires, abundant clonotypes from the bulk population could appear as contaminants. Though weaker, the secondary response peaked faster, on day 5 versus 15.

The rearrangement joins TRBV7-9 to TRBJ2-7; 8 positions agree with TRBD2. The source was CD4+ T cells sorted from PBMCs, collected on the day of the yellow fever booster vaccination. The clonotype comes from a man aged 30 to 45 who received the YFV17D yellow fever vaccine. Here the CDR3 reads CASKISGAYEQYF. CDR3 sequence (DNA): TGTGCCAGCAAGATTAGCGGGGCCTACGAGCAGTACTTC.